This T cell receptor (beta chain) was recorded in a study of T cell responses to AZD1222 COVID-19 vaccine. The germline gives CDR1 LNHDA, CDR2 SQIVND (reference sequence). The CDR3 length is 15 residues. Losses at the gene ends were 3 bases for V and 5 bases for J; bases not matched to a gene: 4. Study-level findings and limits: Baseline testing showed seropositivity in only 5 or 6 AZD1222 recipients. None of the repertoires were sampled until the peak T cell response had passed. Females outnumbered males among donors, who were mostly white British; clonal diversity was possibly underestimated.

Generated by immunoSEQ multiplex PCR, the TCRdb table keeps only in-frame clones and is missing some. The sample holds more than 80,000 clones; roughly 88% are singletons and the top ten take around 5.5%. Comments on this clone: No antigen is known for it.

The V gene is TRBV19, the J gene TRBJ2-4; 10 bases fit TRBD2. This TCR was sampled from an adult in good health. The sequencing used peripheral blood, collected on day 0 of AZD1222 vaccination. The DNA of the CDR3 is TGTGCCAGTAGTATCCCAGCGGGAGGGGAAAACATTCAGTACTTC. It translates to CASSIPAGGENIQYF.